This T cell receptor (beta chain) was obtained from a study of blood T cell repertoires in COVID-19 (dated by TCRdb to the early 2020s). With respect to the entire study: Samples covering the acute and convalescent phases of COVID-19 were provided by collaborators in the United States, Italy and Spain. The repertoires were released in a freely available public database intended as a resource for research on the immune response to SARS-CoV-2. The prospective study material was composed of cDNA or gDNA derived from T cells, B-cell-depleted T cells, or PBMCs. Where HLA class I and class II types were available, the types were taken from metadata supplied by the sample provider, not from assay-based typing. Deeply sampled blood TCRbeta repertoires from subjects exposed to, actively infected with, or recovered from COVID-19 were included in the dataset. A de-identified subject ID, COVID-19 status, age in years and sex were almost always included in the sample metadata. Samples were obtained from the ongoing ImmuneRACE study (first 160 participants) and from about 1,300 subjects provided by 6 global collaborators. The paper's findings and limits, for the study overall: Clinical and demographic metadata were provided uncurated, with the amount varying by source and participant.

Participants in the prospective study were aged about 18 to 95 years, lived in over 20 United States geographic areas, and enrolled through a virtual design. Cohort assignment in the prospective study relied on participant-reported clinical history from a screening survey and a study questionnaire. ImmuneRACE Cohort 3 recovered participants were defined by two consecutive negative NP/OP PCR tests, healthcare professional clearance, or symptom resolution. In the prospective study, mobile phlebotomists collected whole blood, serum and a nasopharyngeal or oropharyngeal swab from each participant. Participants in the prospective study had the option to provide additional blood draws and questionnaires over a roughly two-month period. Before DNA extraction, blood samples from the prospective study were shipped at room temperature or frozen. In the germline V gene, CDR1 corresponds to MNHEY and CDR2 to SVGAGI. Germline trimming amounts to 5 bases on V and 6 bases on J, with 9 as the count of junction bases outside the gene matches. The CDR3 spans 15 residues, from the cysteine through the phenylalanine. Only CDR3 DNA remains: 45 bases, in frame from the first base.

The immunoSEQ Assay, a bias-controlled multiplex PCR, was used to amplify TCRbeta CDR3 regions from genomic DNA. The published analysis was carried out like this. Nucleated cell counts per sample were estimated from amplification of reference gene primers within the assay. To quantify the absolute abundance of each unique TCRbeta CDR3 rearrangement, sequence reads were collapsed and filtered. For each sample, productive Simpson clonality was calculated by taking the square root of Simpson's diversity index across productive rearrangements. TCRdb took over this immuneACCESS table, retaining in-frame rearrangements with V and J assigned. Such tables are incomplete; in checked studies, under half of the missing clones stem from an unresolved V gene, and the remainder is unexplained. The V and J calls and clone size are taken from that table; D and trimming were inferred from the DNA. Across this sample there are 250,000 to 400,000 clones, with around 86% seen only once. Clones ranked in the top ten supply approximately 5% of the sample.

As concerns this clone: The antigen this receptor binds is unknown. The sample holds no much larger clone one base away, and base qualities are not on file.

The source of this sequence is a man aged 55-75 years who had recovered from COVID-19. Specimen: PBMCs or T cells enriched from blood (not recorded which). Recombination linked TRBV6-5 to TRBJ1-2; TRBD1 matches 10 bases in the middle. The CDR3 amino acid sequence is: CASSRAGTGENGYTF. At the DNA level, the sequence is TGTGCCAGCAGTCGCGCCGGGACAGGGGAAAATGGCTACACCTTC.